These 14 T cell receptor beta chains share one sample of origin, sequenced in a study of metastatic and nonmetastatic thyroid tumors. Treatment of any kind had been given to no patient before thyroid surgery. MiXCR re-clonotyped the PCR reads for TCRdb. The sample contains about 16,000 clones, approximately 12% of which appear only once. Sample: tumor tissue. All receptors derive from a female donor with papillary thyroid cancer or a benign thyroid nodule (not recorded which). Some clones in this sample may be carry-over from other donors' samples.

At least ten counts were recorded for this clone. The chain employs TRBV7-2 and TRBJ2-1; TRBD1 is a possible D gene (5 bases). CDR3 length equals 15 residues. V was cut by 1 base and J by 6 bases, with 13 bases left in between. CDR1 is SGHTA, CDR2 FQGNSA, per germline. In DNA, the CDR3 is TGTGCCAGCAGCTTAGGCCTAGGTGGGGCCAATGAGCAGTTCTTC. Amino acids: CASSLGLGGANEQFF.

V is TRBV7-2 and J is TRBJ2-7, with D perhaps matching TRBD1 or TRBD2 (6 bases each). The germline CDR1 and CDR2 sequences are SGHTA and FQGNSA. This CDR3 has 15 amino acids. The V end lost 1 base, the J end lost 3 bases, and 13 bases lay between the germline ends. The CDR3 loop reads CASSLGGGLFYEQYF. In nucleotides, the CDR3 is TGTGCCAGCAGCTTAGGAGGGGGGCTATTCTACGAGCAGTACTTC.

In this sample, this clone turned up many times. J is TRBJ2-7 and V is TRBV9, with 8 nucleotides matching TRBD2. Germline V gives CDR1 SGDLS, CDR2 YYNGEE. The CDR3 runs to 14 residues. V shed 4 bases and J 2 bases; nucleotides not matched to a gene: 5. The CDR3 is CASSPGLGTYEQYF. In nucleotides, the CDR3 is TGTGCCAGCAGCCCGGGACTAGGCACCTACGAGCAGTACTTC.

This clone was recorded many times. Because it lacks the conserved phenylalanine or tryptophan at the end, this CDR3 is likely a read error. The rearrangement uses TRBV18 and TRBJ1-2; 7 nucleotides match TRBD1. Germline assignment: CDR1 KGHSH and CDR2 LQKENI. The CDR3 has 13 amino acids. Trimming at V came to 2 bases and at J to 6 bases, leaving 3 bases not matched to a gene. The CDR3 nucleotides read TGTGCCAGCTCACCAATTCAGGGGGATGGCTACACCTCC. This translates into CASSPIQGDGYTS.

This clone was counted at least ten times. This chain's CDR3 is CASRTLTRGRDYGYTF. In DNA form, the CDR3 reads TGTGCCAGCAGAACCTTGACCAGGGGGCGTGACTATGGCTACACCTTC. The chain combines TRBV6-1 with TRBJ1-2, with 8 bases aligning to TRBD1. The ends lost 6 bases at V and 3 bases at J; junction bases unmatched: 12. Germline-derived CDR1 and CDR2 are MNHNS and SASEGT. This CDR3 spans 16 amino acids.

This clone appeared many times. J is TRBJ2-1 and V is TRBV3-1; 7 nucleotides match TRBD2. Germline CDR1 is LGHDT and CDR2 is YNNKEL (reference sequence). V gave up 4 bases and J gave up 7 bases; unmatched junction bases: 10. The CDR3 loop spans 15 amino acids. For the CDR3, the DNA is TGTGCCAGCAGCCTCTGGGGGACTAACTTGAATGAGCAGTTCTTC. This translates into CASSLWGTNLNEQFF.

The rearrangement joins TRBV28 to TRBJ1-1, with a weak D call TRBD1 (5 bases). The germline V gene encodes CDR1 MDHEN and CDR2 SYDVKM. V was trimmed by 7 bases and J by 5 bases, leaving 20 bases between them. This CDR3 has 15 residues. The CDR3 nucleotides are TGTGCCAGCATCCAAGCCCTGACCTGGGGGACTGAAGCTTTCTTT. Translation: CASIQALTWGTEAFF.

This clone was counted at least ten times. The rearrangement joins TRBV19 to TRBJ1-1; D is undetermined. This CDR3 spans 13 amino acids. Germline loops: CDR1 LNHDA, CDR2 SQIVND (reference sequence). Trimming stripped 1 base from V and 3 bases from J, with 6 bases between. The CDR3 sequence is CASSIVRDTEAFF. CDR3 DNA: TGTGCCAGTAGTATAGTTCGGGACACTGAAGCTTTCTTT.

This clone was counted many times. This chain connects TRBV19 to TRBJ2-1; 9 nucleotides align to TRBD1. CDR1 is LNHDA and CDR2 is SQIVND in the germline V gene (reference sequence). The V gene end was trimmed by 8 bases and the J gene end by 6 bases; junction bases not matched to a gene: 5. CDR3 length: 13 amino acids. CDR3: CASRDREGNEQFF. DNA for the CDR3: TGTGCCAGTCGGGACAGGGAAGGCAATGAGCAGTTCTTC. Looking up the rest from reference TRBV19 and TRBJ2-1 gives the full variable domain: DGGITQSPKYLFRKEGQNVTLSCEQNLNHDAMYWYRQDPGQGLRLIYYSQIVNDFQKGDIAEGYSVSREKKESFPLTVTSAQKNPTAFYLCASRDREGNEQFFGPGTRLTVL.

This clone turned up a few times. The chain has TRBV6-1 and TRBJ1-6; 7 bases map to TRBD1. The length of the CDR3 is 13 residues. Germline loops: CDR1 MNHNS, CDR2 SASEGT. The J segment lost 9 bases and the V segment lost 5 bases, leaving 4 bases of the junction unmatched. CDR3 region: CASSMAGGSPLHF. The CDR3 DNA reads as TGTGCCAGCAGTATGGCAGGGGGTTCACCCCTCCACTTT.

This clone showed up many times. The CDR3 nucleotides are TGTGCCAGCAGCTTAGACCCTCGGGACAGGGTAGCTTTCTTT. Its translation is CASSLDPRDRVAFF. The chain is built from TRBV11-2 and TRBJ1-1, with TRBD1 identical over 9 bases. This CDR3 has 14 amino acids. The germline V gene encodes CDR1 SGHAT and CDR2 FQNNGV. Trimming removed 0 bases from V and 10 bases from J; junction bases left unmatched: 6.

This clone was observed many times. The rearrangement uses TRBV24-1 and TRBJ2-7; 9 bases are shared with TRBD1. Germline CDR1 reads KGHDR; CDR2 reads SFDVKD. With 7 bases clipped from V and 3 bases from J, the junction kept 9 bases outside the gene matches. There are 15 residues in the CDR3. The CDR3 DNA follows: TGTGCCACCAGCGAATCGACAGGGGGGAACTACGAGCAGTACTTC. Protein sequence: CATSESTGGNYEQYF.

This clone was seen a handful of times. This may come from a read error, since a much larger clone is one base off. The chain couples TRBV6-4 to TRBJ2-7, with D perhaps being TRBD1 or TRBD2 (5 bases each). V shed 4 bases and J shed 6 bases, with 7 bases lying between them. The CDR3 sequence is 11 residues long. Germline CDR1 MRHNA, CDR2 SNTAGT. The CDR3 bases are TGTGCCAGCAGTGGTGGGGGCGAGCAGTACTTC. It encodes CASSGGGEQYF.

Regarding this clone: The junction departs from germline at one end; a sequencing error may be responsible. V usage is TRBV6-6 and J usage is TRBJ2-2; a weak D match, TRBD1 (8 bases). Germline V lookup: CDR1 MNHNY, CDR2 SVGAGI (reference sequence). CDR3 length: 16 amino acids. The CDR3 here is CASIYGGTGATGELFF. CDR3 sequence (DNA): TGTGCCAGCATTTACGGGGGGACAGGAGCGACCGGGGAGCTGTTTTTT.